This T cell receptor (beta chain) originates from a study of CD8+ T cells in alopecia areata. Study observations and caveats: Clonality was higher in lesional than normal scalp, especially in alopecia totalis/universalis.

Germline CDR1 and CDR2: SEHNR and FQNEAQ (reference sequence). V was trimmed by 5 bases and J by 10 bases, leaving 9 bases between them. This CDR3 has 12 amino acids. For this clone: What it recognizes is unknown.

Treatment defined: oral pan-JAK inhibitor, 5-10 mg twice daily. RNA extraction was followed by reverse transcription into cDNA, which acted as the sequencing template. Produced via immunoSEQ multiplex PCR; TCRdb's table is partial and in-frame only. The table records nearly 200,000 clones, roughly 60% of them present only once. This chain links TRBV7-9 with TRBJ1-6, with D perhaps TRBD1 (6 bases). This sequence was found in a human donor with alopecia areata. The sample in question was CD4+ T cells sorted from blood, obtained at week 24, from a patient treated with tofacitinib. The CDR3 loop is CASSAGHSPLHF. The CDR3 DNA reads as TGTGCCAGCAGCGCGGGACACTCACCCCTCCACTTT.